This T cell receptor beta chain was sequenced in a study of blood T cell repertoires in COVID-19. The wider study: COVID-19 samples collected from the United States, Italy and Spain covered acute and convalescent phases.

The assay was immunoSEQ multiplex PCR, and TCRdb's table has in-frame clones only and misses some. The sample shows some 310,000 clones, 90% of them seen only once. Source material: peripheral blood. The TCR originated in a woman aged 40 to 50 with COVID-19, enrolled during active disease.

CDR3 region: CASSYLRGIGEKLFF. The CDR3 region has the DNA TGTGCCAGCAGTTACCTCCGAGGGATCGGTGAAAAACTGTTTTTT. The chain is built from TRBV6-2 or TRBV6-3 and TRBJ1-4; no definite D call. The V and J ends lost 2 bases and 7 bases respectively, with 14 bases between them. CDR3 length: 15 amino acids. CDR1 is MNHEY and CDR2 is SVGEGT in the germline V gene.